This entry lists 18 T cell receptor beta chains sequenced from one sample in a study of CD4 T cells in relation to SARS-CoV-2 and coronaviruses. Generated by immunoSEQ multiplex PCR, the TCRdb table keeps only in-frame clones and is missing some. Of about 20,000 clones listed, just under 75% are singletons. Unexposed donor CD4+ T cells date from 2011-2018, before the COVID-19 pandemic. Isolation of CD4+ T cells took place after around 11 days in culture. These receptors' targets are unknown. The sequenced sample was CD4+ T cells from PBMCs, cultured in vitro. All receptors derive from a human donor in good health.

This clone was counted only a few times. This chain uses TRBV30 with TRBJ1-2; D may be TRBD1 (6 bases). CDR1 and CDR2 from the germline V gene are GTSNPN and SVGIG (reference sequence). This CDR3 is built from 14 residues. Trimming removed 4 bases from V and 6 bases from J, with 18 bases in between. The CDR3 loop reads CAWKPSPGEDGYTF. The CDR3 DNA reads TGTGCCTGGAAACCCTCCCCAGGGGAGGATGGCTACACCTTC.

The chain carries TRBV5-6 and TRBJ1-4; 9 bases match TRBD1. Germline V gives CDR1 SGHDT, CDR2 YYEEEE. With 4 bases clipped from V and 6 bases from J, the junction kept 10 bases outside the gene matches. This CDR3 spans 16 amino acids. CDR3 DNA sequence: TGTGCCAGCAGCCAGGGAAACACAGGGGGCTATGAAAAACTGTTTTTT. Amino acids: CASSQGNTGGYEKLFF. Full variable domain (outside the CDR3, taken from reference TRBV5-6 and TRBJ1-4): DAGVTQSPTHLIKTRGQQVTLRCSPKSGHDTVSWYQQALGQGPQFIFQYYEEEERQRGNFPDRFSGHQFPNYSSELNVNALLLGDSALYLCASSQGNTGGYEKLFFGSGTQLSVL.

The J gene is TRBJ1-3, the V gene TRBV6-5; weak D call: TRBD1 (5 bases). Germline lookup yields CDR1 MNHEY and CDR2 SVGAGI. The CDR3 has 16 residues. Trimming cost V 2 bases and J 4 bases, with 15 bases left between them. In DNA, the CDR3 is TGTGCCAGCAGTTACGGACTGAGGGGCGACGGAAACACCATATATTTT. It specifies CASSYGLRGDGNTIYF.

The chain joins TRBV18 to TRBJ1-5, with D perhaps matching TRBD1 (6 bases). V shed 5 bases and J shed 1 base, with 15 bases lying between them. There are 16 residues in the CDR3. Germline CDR1 KGHSH, CDR2 LQKENI. The CDR3 DNA follows: TGTGCCAGCTCAACAGCCTCAGGGGAAAGCAATCAGCCCCAGCATTTT. Translation gives CASSTASGESNQPQHF.

This chain joins TRBV3-1 (or the pseudogene TRBV3-2) and TRBJ2-2, with D hard to call. Looked up from germline, CDR1 is LGHDT and CDR2 is YNNKEL (reference sequence). Trimming stripped 1 base from V and 2 bases from J, with 5 bases between. CDR3 length: 14 residues. The CDR3 here is CASSQVANTGELFF. The CDR3 DNA follows: TGTGCCAGCAGCCAAGTTGCAAACACCGGGGAGCTGTTTTTT.

V is TRBV4-1 and J is TRBJ2-5, with 7 bases fitting TRBD2. The CDR3 is 15 residues long. V shed 1 base and J 4 bases; nucleotides not matched to a gene: 6. Germline CDR1 and CDR2: MGHRA and YSYEKL. The CDR3 DNA is TGCGCCAGCAGCCAAGCACTAGCGAAACGAGAGACCCAGTACTTC. Translation: CASSQALAKRETQYF.

V is TRBV4-1 and J is TRBJ2-1; 8 nucleotides match TRBD2. The CDR3 sequence is 15 residues long. Germline V gene lookup returns CDR1 MGHRA and CDR2 YSYEKL. V lost 4 bases, J lost 5 bases, and 7 bases stayed unmatched. CDR3 bases: TGCGCCAGCAGCCTCTACGGACTAGCCAACAATGAGCAGTTCTTC. This codes for CASSLYGLANNEQFF.

The genes are TRBV7-8 and TRBJ2-7, with D tentatively TRBD1 or TRBD2 (5 bases each). The CDR3 has 16 residues. V shed 3 bases and J shed 0 bases, with 15 bases lying between them. Germline loops: CDR1 SGHVS, CDR2 FQNEAQ. CDR3 sequence (DNA): TGTGCCAGCAGCTTTGGTGGGGACGGAACCTCCTACGAGCAGTACTTC. This gives the protein CASSFGGDGTSYEQYF.

The chain is built from TRBV6-5 and TRBJ2-5, with 7 bases fitting TRBD2. Losses at the gene ends were 6 bases for V and 4 bases for J; bases not matched to a gene: 11. The CDR3 covers 15 residues. From germline, CDR1 is MNHEY and CDR2 SVGAGI. This CDR3 reads CASRLAGGLGETQYF. CDR3 nucleotides: TGTGCCAGCAGGCTCGCCGGGGGGTTAGGAGAGACCCAGTACTTC.

V gene TRBV5-1 combines with J gene TRBJ1-5, with D unclear. CDR3 length: 18 amino acids. Germline V gene lookup returns CDR1 SGHRS and CDR2 YFSETQ. V was trimmed by 2 bases and J by 0 bases, leaving 18 bases between them. CDR3 sequence: CASSFKGTLIYSNQPQHF. The CDR3 nucleotides are TGCGCCAGCAGCTTCAAAGGCACTTTGATTTATAGCAATCAGCCCCAGCATTTT. Full variable domain (remainder filled in from reference TRBV5-1 and TRBJ1-5): KAGVTQTPRYLIKTRGQQVTLSCSPISGHRSVSWYQQTPGQGLQFLFEYFSETQRNKGNFPGRFSGRQFSNSRSEMNVSTLELGDSALYLCASSFKGTLIYSNQPQHFGDGTRLSIL.

The chain employs TRBV6-5 and TRBJ1-1, with D possibly TRBD1 on 6 matching bases. Germline V gives CDR1 MNHEY, CDR2 SVGAGI. This CDR3 region has 14 residues. The V end was cut by 0 bases, the J end by 4 bases, with 9 bases between. The CDR3 region has the DNA TGTGCCAGCAGTTACTCGAGGGACACCACTGAAGCTTTCTTT. It specifies CASSYSRDTTEAFF.

The rearrangement joins TRBV7-3 to TRBJ2-1; D might be TRBD1 (5 bases). The CDR3 extends over 16 amino acids. V gave up 5 bases and J gave up 7 bases, with 21 bases separating them. The germline gives CDR1 SGHTA, CDR2 FQGTGA. The CDR3 loop is CASSKRQTPDPNEQFF. CDR3 nucleotide sequence: TGTGCCAGCAGCAAGAGACAGACCCCAGATCCAAATGAGCAGTTCTTC. Supplemented by reference TRBV7-3 and TRBJ2-1, the full variable domain reads GAGVSQTPSNKVTEKGKYVELRCDPISGHTALYWYRQSLGQGPEFLIYFQGTGAADDSGLPNDRFFAVRPEGSVSTLKIQRTERGDSAVYLCASSKRQTPDPNEQFFGPGTRLTVL.

This clone showed up just a few times. The chain has TRBV4-1 and TRBJ2-1; the D gene is possibly TRBD2 (5 bases). The germline V and J ends were trimmed by 9 bases and 8 bases, with 20 bases remaining between them. Germline CDR1 MGHRA, CDR2 YSYEKL. The CDR3 has 14 residues. The CDR3 loop is CASRIAPLRDEQFF. The CDR3 DNA reads as TGCGCCAGTCGGATAGCGCCTCTTAGGGATGAGCAGTTCTTC.

V usage is TRBV2 and J usage is TRBJ2-7, with D perhaps TRBD1 or TRBD2 (5 bases each). The CDR3 contains 13 residues. V lost 9 bases and J lost 3, with 15 bases in between. Germline CDR1 is SNHLY and CDR2 is FYNNEI. CDR3 amino acids: CASQGVGHYEQYF. CDR3 nucleotide sequence: TGTGCCAGTCAGGGAGTCGGGCACTACGAGCAGTACTTC.

The table lists this clone with a few counts. The rearrangement links TRBV3-1 (or the pseudogene TRBV3-2) to TRBJ1-3; tentatively, D is TRBD1 (5 bases). Trimming cost V 1 base and J 4 bases, with 8 bases left between them. This CDR3 region has 14 residues. Germline CDR1 is LGHDT and CDR2 is YNNKEL (reference sequence). The CDR3 region is CASSQVGVGNTIYF. CDR3 DNA sequence: TGTGCCAGCAGCCAAGTAGGGGTCGGAAACACCATATATTTT.

This clone has a single count. The chain couples TRBV11-2 to TRBJ2-7; the match to TRBD1 covers 10 bases. CDR1 SGHAT and CDR2 FQNNGV come from the germline V gene. The CDR3 spans 15 residues. V dropped 5 bases and J dropped 3; count of bases not matched to a gene: 7. The CDR3: CASSQTGTGDYEQYF. CDR3 in DNA: TGTGCCAGCAGCCAAACCGGGACAGGGGACTACGAGCAGTACTTC. The variable domain in full, completed from reference TRBV11-2 and TRBJ2-7, reads EAGVAQSPRYKIIEKRQSVAFWCNPISGHATLYWYQQILGQGPKLLIQFQNNGVVDDSQLPKDRFSAERLKGVDSTLKIQPAKLEDSAVYLCASSQTGTGDYEQYFGPGTRLTVT.

The chain is built from TRBV7-2 and TRBJ2-7; unclear D gene. The CDR3 extends over 12 amino acids. Germline V lookup: CDR1 SGHTA, CDR2 FQGNSA. The V gene lost 3 bases and the J gene lost 5 bases, with 8 bases spanning the gap. The CDR3 is CASSFTTNEQYF. The DNA for the CDR3 is TGTGCCAGCAGCTTCACTACCAACGAGCAGTACTTC.

V usage is TRBV7-9 and J usage is TRBJ1-1; D not certain. With 0 bases removed from V and 1 base from J, the gap between germline ends came to 12 bases. In germline, CDR1 is SEHNR, CDR2 FQNEAQ (reference sequence). The CDR3 is 16 amino acids. The CDR3 DNA sequence: TGTGCCAGCAGCTTAGCGGAGGGTTTAGGGAACACTGAAGCTTTCTTT. This gives the protein CASSLAEGLGNTEAFF.